Below, 22 T cell receptor beta chains from the same sample are listed, as sequenced in a study of T cells in localized non-small cell lung cancer. Repertoires were generated with immunoSEQ multiplex PCR, while TCRdb's copy carries only in-frame clones and drops some. The table records about 52,000 clones, just over 85% of them present only once. Source: peripheral blood, taken before any cancer treatment. These receptors all come from a male donor aged 60 or over with stage III squamous cell lung carcinoma.

The chain carries TRBV18 and TRBJ1-1; D is ambiguous. V was shortened by 6 bases and J by 0 bases, with 32 bases between the two germline ends. The CDR3 length is 21 residues. CDR1 and CDR2 (germline): KGHSH, LQKENI. The chain's CDR3 is CASSLLLLSASKDGLNTEAFF. The CDR3 nucleotides are TGTGCCAGCTCCCTACTACTCCTAAGCGCGTCAAAGGACGGGCTGAACACTGAAGCTTTCTTT.

The genes are TRBV27 and TRBJ2-3; 8 bases are shared with TRBD2. The CDR3 has 14 residues. The V gene end was trimmed by 3 bases and the J gene end by 5 bases; junction bases not matched to a gene: 4. CDR1 is MNHEY and CDR2 is SMNVEV in the germline V gene (reference sequence). The CDR3 here is CASSFRLAIDTQYF. CDR3 in DNA: TGTGCCAGCAGTTTTAGACTAGCGATAGATACGCAGTATTTT.

This clone was seen ten or more times. The chain has TRBV28 and TRBJ1-1; TRBD1 might be the D (5 bases). This CDR3 contains 15 residues. Trimming stripped 5 bases from V and 3 bases from J, with 16 bases between. Germline CDR1 reads MDHEN; CDR2 reads SYDVKM. The CDR3 loop is CASSRTYYSDTEAFF. In DNA, the CDR3 is TGTGCCAGCAGTCGGACATATTATTCGGACACTGAAGCTTTCTTT.

This chain joins TRBV2 and TRBJ2-6; D is undetermined. This CDR3 is 16 amino acids long. Deletions cut 5 bases from V and 0 bases from J, with 11 bases between. Germline CDR1 reads SNHLY; CDR2 reads FYNNEI. CDR3 in amino acids: CASSLIRISGANVLTF. CDR3 bases: TGTGCCAGCAGTTTAATTAGGATCTCTGGGGCCAACGTCCTGACTTTC.

This sequence joins TRBV28 and TRBJ1-2; no reliable D call. The CDR3 has 11 amino acids. Looked up from germline, CDR1 is MDHEN and CDR2 is SYDVKM. Between the trimmed V and J ends, which lost 4 bases and 4 bases, there was a span of 4 bases. DNA of the CDR3: TGTGCCAGCAGTTCCCTCTATGGCTACACCTTC. It is translated as CASSSLYGYTF.

The chain carries TRBV29-1 and TRBJ2-3; D not resolved. V gave up 5 bases and J gave up 3 bases, with 6 bases separating them. This CDR3 is 11 amino acids long. The germline CDR1 and CDR2 sequences are SQVTM and ANQGSEA. In DNA, the CDR3 is TGCAGCGTTTCTTCAACAGATACGCAGTATTTT. It is translated as CSVSSTDTQYF.

The V gene is TRBV28, the J gene TRBJ1-5; D gene ambiguous. The CDR3 consists of 14 residues. Per the germline V gene, CDR1 is MDHEN and CDR2 is SYDVKM. V was cut by 2 bases and J by 9 bases, with 14 bases left in between. The CDR3 region is CASSLVPLRRPQHF. DNA of the CDR3: TGTGCCAGCAGTTTAGTCCCCCTCCGACGGCCCCAGCATTTT.

The chain employs TRBV6-5 and TRBJ1-2; TRBD1 agrees at 8 bases. Germline trimming cut 2 bases from V and 3 bases from J; bases unmatched to any gene: 2. CDR1 is MNHEY, CDR2 SVGAGI, per germline. The CDR3 runs to 14 residues. The CDR3 sequence is CASSYGQGDYGYTF. CDR3 nucleotides: TGTGCCAGCAGTTACGGACAGGGCGACTATGGCTACACCTTC.

The J gene is TRBJ2-5, the V gene TRBV7-9; 14 bases map to TRBD2. The CDR3 covers 18 residues. The ends lost 5 bases at V and 5 bases at J; junction bases unmatched: 13. CDR1 and CDR2 (germline): SEHNR, FQNEAQ (reference sequence). CDR3 bases: TGTGCCAGCAGCACCGGGACTAGCGGGAGTTTAGTAAGGGAGACCCAGTACTTC. Its protein is CASSTGTSGSLVRETQYF.

This clone was detected once. The chain combines TRBV5-1 with TRBJ2-6; D is ambiguous. V shed 0 bases and J shed 4 bases, with 5 bases lying between them. The CDR3 sequence is 14 residues long. Germline-derived CDR1 and CDR2 are SGHRS and YFSETQ. CDR3 nucleotide sequence: TGCGCCAGCAGCTTGGGCCAAGGGGCCAACGTCCTGACTTTC. It encodes CASSLGQGANVLTF.

The chain employs TRBV28 and TRBJ1-1, with no clear D. Germline assignment: CDR1 MDHEN and CDR2 SYDVKM. V lost 8 bases, J lost 2 bases, and 9 bases lay in between. This CDR3 contains 12 residues. The CDR3 region has the DNA TGTGCCAGCGTACCACAAAACACTGAAGCTTTCTTT. This encodes CASVPQNTEAFF.

This clone showed up just once. This chain uses TRBV19 with TRBJ1-1; tentative D call: TRBD1 (5 bases). V lost 6 bases to trimming and J lost 5 bases, with 16 bases between them. The CDR3 extends over 14 amino acids. The V gene's germline CDR1 is LNHDA and CDR2 SQIVND (reference sequence). CDR3 nucleotides: TGTGCCAGTAGGCACCCGGGGGTTGAAACTGAAGCTTTCTTT. It encodes CASRHPGVETEAFF.

The chain combines TRBV25-1 with TRBJ1-1, with D possibly matching TRBD1 (6 bases). With 6 bases removed from V and 2 bases from J, the gap between germline ends came to 13 bases. CDR3 length equals 14 residues. Germline-derived CDR1 and CDR2 are MGHDK and SYGVNS. The CDR3 region has the DNA TGTGCCAGCAGCAGCGACAGGCCTAACACTGAAGCTTTCTTT. Its translation is CASSSDRPNTEAFF.

The CDR3 coding sequence is TGCGCCAGCAGCGTACGCTCGGGGGGTATCTCACCCCTCCACTTT. Its protein is CASSVRSGGISPLHF. The gene calls are TRBV4-3 and TRBJ1-6, with a possible D match to TRBD1 (5 bases). Trimming stripped 5 bases from V and 10 bases from J, with 18 bases between. Germline assignment: CDR1 LGHNA and CDR2 YSLEER. The CDR3 has 15 amino acids.

The V gene is TRBV5-1, the J gene TRBJ1-4, with D tentatively TRBD1 (6 bases). The CDR3 covers 14 residues. Germline CDR1 and CDR2: SGHRS and YFSETQ. V was trimmed by 4 bases and J by 8 bases, leaving 15 bases between them. For the CDR3, the DNA is TGCGCCAGCAGCAGTTCAGGGGACGGAGAAAAACTGTTTTTT. It translates to CASSSSGDGEKLFF.

The rearrangement uses TRBV6-1 and TRBJ1-4; 8 bases fit TRBD1. The CDR3 has 14 residues. The germline CDR1 and CDR2 sequences are MNHNS and SASEGT. Losses at the gene ends were 3 bases for V and 8 bases for J; bases not matched to a gene: 5. CDR3 in DNA: TGTGCCAGCAGTGATCCCAGGACAGGGGAAAAACTGTTTTTT. The encoded protein is CASSDPRTGEKLFF.

This sequence joins TRBV18 and TRBJ1-1; D uncertain. V lost 1 base, J lost 4 bases, and 10 bases lay in between. Germline CDR1 KGHSH, CDR2 LQKENI. This CDR3 contains 14 residues. CDR3 coding DNA: TGTGCCAGCTCACCACGCCAGGAGAGCACTGAAGCTTTCTTT. This gives the protein CASSPRQESTEAFF.

The CDR3 here is CASSVMGTDTQYF. Written as DNA, the CDR3 is TGTGCCAGCAGCGTAATGGGGACAGATACGCAGTATTTT. This chain uses TRBV9 with TRBJ2-3; D remains unclear. The CDR3 totals 13 residues. With 1 base removed from V and 3 bases from J, the gap between germline ends came to 6 bases. Germline CDR1 and CDR2: SGDLS and YYNGEE.

The chain combines TRBV29-1 with TRBJ1-1, with a weak D call TRBD1 (5 bases). The CDR3 covers 13 residues. V was shortened by 6 bases and J by 0 bases, with 11 bases between the two germline ends. CDR1 is SQVTM, CDR2 ANQGSEA, per germline. CDR3 coding DNA: TGCAGCGTGAGGGGCAGAGTGAACACTGAAGCTTTCTTT. It specifies CSVRGRVNTEAFF.

The chain is built from TRBV5-6 and TRBJ2-4; TRBD1 matches 9 bases. The CDR3 covers 15 residues. V dropped 3 bases and J dropped 7; count of bases not matched to a gene: 8. The germline CDR1 and CDR2 sequences are SGHDT and YYEEEE. The CDR3 spells CASSSITGGGNIQYF. The CDR3, as DNA: TGTGCCAGCAGCTCTATAACAGGGGGCGGTAACATTCAGTACTTC.

The gene calls are TRBV6-1 and TRBJ2-5, with D perhaps matching TRBD1 or TRBD2 (5 bases each). V shed 4 bases and J shed 0 bases, with 9 bases lying between them. Germline CDR1 is MNHNS and CDR2 is SASEGT. The CDR3 totals 14 residues. CDR3 protein: CASSAWGNQETQYF. DNA of the CDR3: TGTGCCAGCAGTGCGTGGGGGAACCAAGAGACCCAGTACTTC.

The CDR3 sequence is CASAPGRVNTEAFF. The CDR3 DNA reads as TGTGCCAGCGCCCCGGGACGGGTCAACACTGAAGCTTTCTTT. The chain employs TRBV27 and TRBJ1-1; tentative D call: TRBD1 (5 bases). There are 14 residues in the CDR3. The germline V and J ends were trimmed by 8 bases and 2 bases, with 15 bases remaining between them. Germline V gene lookup returns CDR1 MNHEY and CDR2 SMNVEV (reference sequence).